This entry is about one TCR beta chain. Its matching antigen is unknown. Mismatch with germline at one junction end may stem from a read error. This entry comes from a study of glioma-infiltrating T cells. Points from the study as a whole: CDR3 overlap between tissue and blood was very small. Non-neoplastic patients had below-expected tissue-blood divergence, while all gliomas exceeded expectation.

Germline lookup yields CDR1 DFQATT and CDR2 SNEGSKA (reference sequence). The CDR3 sequence is 15 residues long. Using RNA template, CDR3s of TCR alpha and beta were amplified with iRepertoire arm-PCR. Tissue mRNA or PBMC total RNA, roughly 100-400 ng, went into one-step reverse transcription and amplification. TCRdb itself ran the multiplex PCR reads through MiXCR, one entry per CDR3 protein. Among about 93,000 distinct CDR3 sequences listed, 40% were seen once. The receptor comes from a human donor with low-grade glioma or glioblastoma, undergoing nonglioma brain surgery, or in good health (not recorded which). The chain couples TRBV20-1 to TRBJ1-1, with a possible D match to TRBD1 (6 bases). Material for sequencing was glioma tissue, nonneoplastic brain tissue, or PBMCs (not recorded which). The CDR3 here is CGARGGGLMSTEAFF. CDR3 sequence (DNA): TGCGGTGCTAGAGGGGGGGGACTCATGAGCACTGAAGCTTTCTTT.